Listed below are T cell receptor beta chains from one sample, sequenced in a study of vaccination and CD4 T cells after COVID-19. TCRdb itself ran the PCR reads through MiXCR, one entry per CDR3 protein. The repertoire has about 14,000 distinct CDR3 sequences, 40% to 65% of them found once; the top ten carry roughly 10%. Which antigens these TCRs recognize remains unknown. What was sequenced was CD4+ T cells from blood, cultured in vitro. All receptors come from a human donor who had recovered from COVID-19. Both conserved end residues are part of each CDR3. Each record gives: CDR3 protein, CDR3 DNA, J gene, D gene, clone size, V gene. A D gene is named only where the DNA matches it firmly. The size of a clone is reported for some rows only, either as once, few or many, or as a class for expanded clones.

CSASVQDRGNQPQHF	TGCAGTGCTAGCGTTCAGGACAGGGGAAATCAGCCCCAGCATTTT	TRBJ1-5	TRBD1	few	TRBV20-1
CASSLRGEDTEAFF	TGTGCCAGCAGTTTGAGAGGGGAGGACACTGAAGCTTTCTTT	TRBJ1-1	NA	NA	TRBV27
CANPRSQPQHF	TGTGCCAACCCTCGTAGTCAGCCCCAGCATTTT	TRBJ1-5	NA	few	TRBV12-3/TRBV12-4
CASSQTSGRETQYF	TGTGCCAGCTCACAAACTAGCGGGAGGGAGACCCAGTACTTC	TRBJ2-5	TRBD2	NA	TRBV18
CSVQRGTRTGELFF	TGCAGTGTTCAGCGGGGGACCCGAACCGGGGAGCTGTTTTTT	TRBJ2-2	TRBD2	NA	TRBV20-1
CASRSTVSETQYF	TGTGCCAGCAGATCGACAGTGTCGGAGACCCAGTACTTC	TRBJ2-5	NA	NA	TRBV27
CASSFDWGTEAFF	TGCGCCAGCAGCTTCGACTGGGGGACTGAAGCTTTCTTT	TRBJ1-1	NA	NA	TRBV5-1
CASSLGLAGGTGELFF	TGTGCCAGCAGCTTGGGACTAGCGGGAGGGACCGGGGAGCTGTTTTTT	TRBJ2-2	TRBD2	NA	TRBV7-2
CASSYQMREIIHDSNQPQHF	TGTGCCAGCAGTTATCAGATGCGGGAGATAATCCATGATAGCAATCAGCCCCAGCATTTT	TRBJ1-5	NA	NA	TRBV27
CSARRDTQYF	TGCAGTGCCCGGCGGGATACGCAGTATTTT	TRBJ2-3	NA	NA	TRBV20-1
CASGLVSMRTQYF	TGTGCCAGCGGACTTGTTTCTATGCGTACGCAGTATTTT	TRBJ2-3	NA	NA	TRBV28
CASRGPNTGELFF	TGTGCCAGCAGAGGGCCGAACACCGGGGAGCTGTTTTTT	TRBJ2-2	NA	few	TRBV6-1
CAWTEGQETQYF	TGTGCCTGGACTGAAGGGCAAGAGACCCAGTACTTC	TRBJ2-5	NA	NA	TRBV30
CASSARGGFETQYF	TGTGCCAGCAGCGCCCGGGGGGGCTTTGAGACCCAGTACTTC	TRBJ2-5	TRBD2	once	TRBV5-6
CASSNSGKKQYF	TGTGCCAGCAGTAATAGCGGGAAAAAGCAGTACTTC	TRBJ2-7	TRBD2	few	TRBV6-2/TRBV6-3
CASRGQQLTNNSPLHF	TGTGCCAGTAGGGGACAGCAGCTTACCAATAATTCACCCCTCCACTTT	TRBJ1-6	TRBD1	NA	TRBV19
CASSSKRINQPQHF	TGTGCCAGCAGTTCAAAGCGGATCAATCAGCCCCAGCATTTT	TRBJ1-5	NA	few	TRBV6-2/TRBV6-3
CASSLARVGETQYF	TGTGCCAGCAGCTTAGCGCGGGTGGGGGAGACCCAGTACTTC	TRBJ2-5	NA	NA	TRBV7-2
CASSFWGRASPEKLFF	TGTGCCAGCAGCTTCTGGGGGAGGGCAAGCCCTGAAAAACTGTTTTTT	TRBJ1-4	NA	once	TRBV28
CASSLDGGGANVLTF	TGTGCCAGCAGTTTAGACGGAGGTGGGGCCAACGTCCTGACTTTC	TRBJ2-6	NA	few	TRBV2
CSASPIRYEQYF	TGCAGTGCTAGCCCGATTAGATACGAGCAGTACTTC	TRBJ2-7	NA	NA	TRBV20-1
CAMGQGGDNEKLFF	TGTGCCATGGGACAGGGAGGGGATAATGAAAAACTGTTTTTT	TRBJ1-4	TRBD1	NA	TRBV6-1
CASSLWTGLNQPQHF	TGCGCCAGCAGCCTCTGGACAGGACTCAATCAGCCCCAGCATTTT	TRBJ1-5	TRBD1	NA	TRBV5-1
CANRRDLGAEAFF	TGTGCCAACCGCCGAGACCTTGGCGCTGAAGCTTTCTTT	TRBJ1-1	NA	NA	TRBV10-3
CSASRPGLAGVFEQFF	TGCAGTGCTAGCCGCCCGGGACTAGCGGGAGTTTTTGAGCAGTTCTTC	TRBJ2-1	TRBD2	NA	TRBV20-1
CASSQGAIAGGKETQYF	TGCGCCAGCAGCCAGGGGGCGATCGCAGGGGGCAAAGAGACCCAGTACTTC	TRBJ2-5	TRBD1	NA	TRBV4-1
CASSERPSSGGGGHYGYTF	TGTGCCAGCAGTGAAAGGCCGTCGAGCGGGGGCGGAGGTCACTATGGCTACACCTTC	TRBJ1-2	NA	once	TRBV6-1
CASSSLEGTEAFF	TGTGCCAGTAGCTCACTCGAGGGCACTGAAGCTTTCTTT	TRBJ1-1	NA	NA	TRBV19